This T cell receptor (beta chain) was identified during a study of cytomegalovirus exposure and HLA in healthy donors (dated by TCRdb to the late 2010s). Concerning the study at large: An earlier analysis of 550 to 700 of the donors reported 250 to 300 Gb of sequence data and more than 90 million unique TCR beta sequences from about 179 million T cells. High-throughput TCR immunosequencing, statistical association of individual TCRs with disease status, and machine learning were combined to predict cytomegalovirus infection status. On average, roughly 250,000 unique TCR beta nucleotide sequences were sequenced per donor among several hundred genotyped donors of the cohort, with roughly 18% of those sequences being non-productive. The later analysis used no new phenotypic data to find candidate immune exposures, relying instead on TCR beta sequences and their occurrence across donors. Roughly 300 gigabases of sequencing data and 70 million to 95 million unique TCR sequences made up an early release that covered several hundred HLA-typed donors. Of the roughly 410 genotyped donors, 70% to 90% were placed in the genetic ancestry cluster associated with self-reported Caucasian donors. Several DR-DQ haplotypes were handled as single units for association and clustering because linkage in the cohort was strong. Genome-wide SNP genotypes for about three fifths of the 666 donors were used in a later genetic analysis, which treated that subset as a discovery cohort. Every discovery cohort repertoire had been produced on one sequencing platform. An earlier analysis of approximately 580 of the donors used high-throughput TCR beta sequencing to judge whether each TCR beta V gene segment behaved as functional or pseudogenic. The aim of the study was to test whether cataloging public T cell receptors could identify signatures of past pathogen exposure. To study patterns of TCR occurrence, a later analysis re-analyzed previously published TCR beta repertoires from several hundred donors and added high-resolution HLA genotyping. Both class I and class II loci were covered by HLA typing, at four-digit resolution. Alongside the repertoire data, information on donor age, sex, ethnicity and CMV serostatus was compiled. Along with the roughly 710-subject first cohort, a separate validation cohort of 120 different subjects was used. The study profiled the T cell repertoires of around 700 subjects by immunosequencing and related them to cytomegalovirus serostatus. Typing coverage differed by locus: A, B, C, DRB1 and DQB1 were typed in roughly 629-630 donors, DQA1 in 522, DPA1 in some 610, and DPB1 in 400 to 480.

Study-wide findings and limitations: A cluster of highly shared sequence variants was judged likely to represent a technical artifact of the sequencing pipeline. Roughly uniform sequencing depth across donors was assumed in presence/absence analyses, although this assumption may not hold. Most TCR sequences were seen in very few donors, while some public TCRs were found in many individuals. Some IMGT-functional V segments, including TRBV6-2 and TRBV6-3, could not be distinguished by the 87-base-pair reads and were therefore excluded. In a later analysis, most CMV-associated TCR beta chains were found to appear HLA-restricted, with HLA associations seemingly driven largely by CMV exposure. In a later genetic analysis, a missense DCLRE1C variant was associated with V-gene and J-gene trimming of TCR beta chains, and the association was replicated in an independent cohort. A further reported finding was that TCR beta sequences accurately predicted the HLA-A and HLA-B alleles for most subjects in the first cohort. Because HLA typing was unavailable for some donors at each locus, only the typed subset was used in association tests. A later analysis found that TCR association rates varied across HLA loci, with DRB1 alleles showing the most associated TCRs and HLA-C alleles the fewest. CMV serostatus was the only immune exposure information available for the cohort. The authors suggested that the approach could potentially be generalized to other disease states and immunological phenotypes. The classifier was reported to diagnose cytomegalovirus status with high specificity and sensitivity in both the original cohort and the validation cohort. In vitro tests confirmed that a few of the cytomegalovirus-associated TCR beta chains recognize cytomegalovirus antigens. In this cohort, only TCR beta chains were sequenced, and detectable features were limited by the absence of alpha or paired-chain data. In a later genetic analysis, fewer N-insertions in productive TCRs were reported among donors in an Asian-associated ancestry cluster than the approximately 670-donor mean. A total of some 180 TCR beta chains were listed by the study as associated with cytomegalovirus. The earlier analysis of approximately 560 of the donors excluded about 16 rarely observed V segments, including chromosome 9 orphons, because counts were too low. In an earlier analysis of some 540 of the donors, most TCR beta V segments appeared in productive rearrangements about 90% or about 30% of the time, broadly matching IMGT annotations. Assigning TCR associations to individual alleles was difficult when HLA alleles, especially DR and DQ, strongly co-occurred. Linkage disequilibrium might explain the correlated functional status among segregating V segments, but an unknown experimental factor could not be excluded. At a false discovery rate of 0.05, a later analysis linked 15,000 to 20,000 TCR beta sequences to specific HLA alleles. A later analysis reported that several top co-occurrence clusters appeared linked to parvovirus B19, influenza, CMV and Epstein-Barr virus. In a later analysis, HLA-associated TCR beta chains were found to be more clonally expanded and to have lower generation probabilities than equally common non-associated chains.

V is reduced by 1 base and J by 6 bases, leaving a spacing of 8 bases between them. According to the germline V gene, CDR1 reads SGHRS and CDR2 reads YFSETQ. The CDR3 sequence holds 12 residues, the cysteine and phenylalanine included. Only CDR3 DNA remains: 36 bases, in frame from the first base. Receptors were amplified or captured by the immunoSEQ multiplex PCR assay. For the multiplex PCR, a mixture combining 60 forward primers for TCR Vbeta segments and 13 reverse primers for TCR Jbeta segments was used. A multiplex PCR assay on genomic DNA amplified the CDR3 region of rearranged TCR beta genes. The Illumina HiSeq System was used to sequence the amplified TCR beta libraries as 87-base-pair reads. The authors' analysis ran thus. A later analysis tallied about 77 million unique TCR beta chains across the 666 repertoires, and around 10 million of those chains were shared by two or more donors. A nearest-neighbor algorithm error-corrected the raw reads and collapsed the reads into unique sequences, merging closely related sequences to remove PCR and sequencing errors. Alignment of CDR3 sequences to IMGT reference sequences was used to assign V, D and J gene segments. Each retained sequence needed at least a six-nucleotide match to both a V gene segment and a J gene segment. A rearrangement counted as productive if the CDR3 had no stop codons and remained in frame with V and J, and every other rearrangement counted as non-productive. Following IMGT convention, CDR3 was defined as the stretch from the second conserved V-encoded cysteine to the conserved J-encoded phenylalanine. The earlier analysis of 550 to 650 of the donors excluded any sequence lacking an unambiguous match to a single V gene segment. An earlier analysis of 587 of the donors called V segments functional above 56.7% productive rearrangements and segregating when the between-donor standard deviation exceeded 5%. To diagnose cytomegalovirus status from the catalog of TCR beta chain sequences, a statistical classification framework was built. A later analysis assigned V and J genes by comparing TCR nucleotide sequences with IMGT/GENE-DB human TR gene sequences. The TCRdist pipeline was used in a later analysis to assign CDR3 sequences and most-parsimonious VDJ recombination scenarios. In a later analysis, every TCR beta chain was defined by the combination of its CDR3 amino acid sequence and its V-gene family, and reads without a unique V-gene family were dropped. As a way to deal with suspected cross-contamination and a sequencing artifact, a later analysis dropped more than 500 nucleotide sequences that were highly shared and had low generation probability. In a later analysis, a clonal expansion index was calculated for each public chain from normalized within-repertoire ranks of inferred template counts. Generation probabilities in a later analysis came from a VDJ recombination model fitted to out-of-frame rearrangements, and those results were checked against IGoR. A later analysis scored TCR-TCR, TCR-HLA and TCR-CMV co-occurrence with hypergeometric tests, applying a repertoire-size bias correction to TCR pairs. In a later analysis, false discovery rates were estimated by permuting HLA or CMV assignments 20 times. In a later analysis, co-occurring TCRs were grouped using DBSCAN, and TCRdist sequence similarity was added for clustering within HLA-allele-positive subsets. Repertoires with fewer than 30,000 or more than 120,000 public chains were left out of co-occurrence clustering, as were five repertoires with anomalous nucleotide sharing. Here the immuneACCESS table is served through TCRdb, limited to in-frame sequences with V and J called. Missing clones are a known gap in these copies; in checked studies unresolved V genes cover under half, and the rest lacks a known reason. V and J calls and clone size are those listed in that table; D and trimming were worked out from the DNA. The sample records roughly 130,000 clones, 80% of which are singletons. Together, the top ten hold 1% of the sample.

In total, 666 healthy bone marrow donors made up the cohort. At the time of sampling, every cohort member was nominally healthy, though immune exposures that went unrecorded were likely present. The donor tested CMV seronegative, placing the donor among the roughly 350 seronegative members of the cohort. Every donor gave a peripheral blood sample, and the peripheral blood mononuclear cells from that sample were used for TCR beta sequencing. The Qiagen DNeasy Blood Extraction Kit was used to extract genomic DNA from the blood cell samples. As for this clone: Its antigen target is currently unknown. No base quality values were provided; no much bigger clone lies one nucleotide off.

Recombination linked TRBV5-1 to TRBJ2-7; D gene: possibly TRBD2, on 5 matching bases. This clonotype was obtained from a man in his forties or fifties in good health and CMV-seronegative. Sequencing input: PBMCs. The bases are TGCGCCAGCAGCTTGTCGGGGATCGAGCAGTACTTC. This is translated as CASSLSGIEQYF.